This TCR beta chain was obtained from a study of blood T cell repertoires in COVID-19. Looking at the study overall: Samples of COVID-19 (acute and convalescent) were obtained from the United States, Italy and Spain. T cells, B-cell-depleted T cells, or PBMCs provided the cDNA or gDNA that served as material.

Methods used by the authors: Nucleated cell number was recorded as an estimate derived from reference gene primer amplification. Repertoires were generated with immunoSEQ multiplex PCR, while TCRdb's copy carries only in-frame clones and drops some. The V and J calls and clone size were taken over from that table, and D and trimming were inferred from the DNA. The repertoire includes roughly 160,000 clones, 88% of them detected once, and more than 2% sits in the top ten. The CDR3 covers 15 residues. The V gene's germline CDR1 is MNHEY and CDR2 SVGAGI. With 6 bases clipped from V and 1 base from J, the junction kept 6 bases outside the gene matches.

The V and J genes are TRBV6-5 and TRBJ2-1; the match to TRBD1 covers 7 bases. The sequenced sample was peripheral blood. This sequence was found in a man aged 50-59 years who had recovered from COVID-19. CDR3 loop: CASRLRQGSYNEQFF. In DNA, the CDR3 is TGTGCCAGCAGGCTCCGACAGGGTTCCTACAATGAGCAGTTCTTC.